Below are 16 T cell receptor beta chains sequenced from a single sample in a study of blood T cell repertoires in COVID-19. Data came from immunoSEQ multiplex PCR; TCRdb stores just in-frame clones and leaves some out. This table holds 95,000 to 110,000 clones, roughly 80% found once. Source material: peripheral blood. Every receptor here comes from a human donor in a cohort sampled during active COVID-19.

This clone showed up just a few times. This chain joins TRBV19 and TRBJ1-1, with D tentatively TRBD1 (6 bases). The V end was cut by 5 bases, the J end by 12 bases, with 22 bases between. Germline V lookup: CDR1 LNHDA, CDR2 SQIVND (reference sequence). CDR3 size: 14 residues. The CDR3 loop reads CASSSWGQTFFSFF. The CDR3 DNA reads as TGTGCCAGTAGTTCTTGGGGGCAGACGTTTTTCTCTTTCTTT.

The chain links TRBV10-3 to TRBJ1-3; perhaps TRBD1 as D (5 bases). CDR1 and CDR2 (germline): ENHRY, SYGVKD. The CDR3 sequence is 16 residues long. With 2 bases removed from V and 0 bases from J, the gap between germline ends came to 11 bases. CDR3 bases: TGTGCCATCAGTGAGCGACAGATAAGCTCTGGAAACACCATATATTTT. This sequence encodes CAISERQISSGNTIYF.

This chain links TRBV2 with TRBJ1-3, with D unresolved. The germline V gene has CDR1 SNHLY and CDR2 FYNNEI. V dropped 3 bases and J dropped 0 bases, with 6 bases sitting between them. This CDR3 spans 14 amino acids. The CDR3 DNA reads as TGTGCCAGCAGTGACGGGGTCTCTGGAAACACCATATATTTT. Translation gives CASSDGVSGNTIYF.

The rearrangement joins TRBV29-1 to TRBJ1-2, with D uncertain. The CDR3 contains 12 residues. Germline CDR1 and CDR2: SQVTM and ANQGSEA. V shed 4 bases and J shed 8 bases, with 14 bases lying between them. The DNA for the CDR3 is TGCAGCGTTGTTCGTCCCCCGGAGGGCTACACCTTC. This codes for CSVVRPPEGYTF. The whole variable domain, filled in from reference TRBV29-1 and TRBJ1-2, reads SAVISQKPSRDICQRGTSLTIQCQVDSQVTMMFWYRQQPGQSLTLIATANQGSEATYESGFVIDKFPISRPNLTFSTLTVSNMSPEDSSIYLCSVVRPPEGYTFGSGTRLTVV.

This chain joins TRBV13 and TRBJ2-7, with 11 bases identical to TRBD2. The V gene's germline CDR1 is PRHDT and CDR2 FYEKMQ (reference sequence). With 5 bases clipped from V and 2 bases from J, the junction kept 14 bases outside the gene matches. This CDR3 spans 18 amino acids. CDR3 sequence reads: CASSPGLAEYNTPYEQYF. The CDR3 DNA reads as TGTGCCAGCAGCCCGGGACTAGCGGAGTATAATACCCCCTACGAGCAGTACTTC. Full variable domain (remainder filled in from reference TRBV13 and TRBJ2-7): AAGVIQSPRHLIKEKRETATLKCYPIPRHDTVYWYQQGPGQDPQFLISFYEKMQSDKGSIPDRFSAQQFSDYHSELNMSSLELGDSALYFCASSPGLAEYNTPYEQYFGPGTRLTVT.

A note on this clone: The same CDR3 can be traced to other DNA sequences in this sample. This sequence joins TRBV5-1 and TRBJ2-5; no clear D. V lost 2 bases, J lost 5 bases, and 10 bases lay in between. The germline V gene encodes CDR1 SGHRS and CDR2 YFSETQ. The CDR3 spans 13 residues. The CDR3 protein is CASSFESGETQYF. CDR3 nucleotide sequence: TGCGCCAGCAGCTTTGAATCCGGGGAGACCCAGTACTTC.

The chain joins TRBV9 to TRBJ2-3; 9 positions agree with TRBD2. CDR1 is SGDLS and CDR2 is YYNGEE in the germline V gene. V shed 3 bases and J 3 bases; nucleotides not matched to a gene: 5. This CDR3 is 15 amino acids long. CDR3 sequence reads: CASSGGGAGTDTQYF. In DNA form, the CDR3 reads TGTGCCAGCAGCGGCGGGGGGGCCGGGACAGATACGCAGTATTTT.

The chain uses TRBV7-2 and TRBJ1-2, with a tentative D call TRBD1 (6 bases). Trimming removed 6 bases from V and 4 bases from J, with 15 bases in between. Germline values: CDR1 SGHTA, CDR2 FQGNSA. The CDR3 runs 14 residues. The CDR3 loop reads CASSRGGMAYGYTF. In DNA form, the CDR3 reads TGTGCCAGCAGTAGGGGGGGGATGGCCTATGGCTACACCTTC.

In regard to this clone: This same CDR3 is encoded by further DNA sequences in the sample. This sequence joins TRBV5-1 and TRBJ2-7; tentatively, D is TRBD1 (6 bases). The V end was cut by 0 bases, the J end by 3 bases, with 10 bases between. Germline CDR1 and CDR2: SGHRS and YFSETQ. There are 14 residues in the CDR3. The CDR3 reads CASSLEQGSYEQYF. CDR3 DNA: TGCGCCAGCAGCTTGGAACAGGGAAGCTACGAGCAGTACTTC.

The V call is TRBV12-3 or TRBV12-4, the J call TRBJ2-1, with 11 bases lining up with TRBD2. After removal of 6 bases from V and 12 bases from J, the junction contained 4 bases not matched to a gene. The CDR3 has 12 residues. DNA for the CDR3: TGTGCCAGCAGCCAGACTAGCGGGGTGCAGTTCTTC. This sequence encodes CASSQTSGVQFF.

The rearrangement links TRBV5-4 to TRBJ1-1, with D possibly matching TRBD1 (6 bases). V shed 4 bases and J shed 1 base, with 14 bases lying between them. Germline-derived CDR1 and CDR2 are SGHNT and YYREEE (reference sequence). This CDR3 region has 15 residues. The CDR3 nucleotides read TGTGCCAGCAGCCTAACCACAGGGCCGAACACTGAAGCTTTCTTT. Translated, it gives CASSLTTGPNTEAFF.

V usage is TRBV4-2 and J usage is TRBJ1-2, with D possibly TRBD1 on 5 matching bases. Germline CDR1 is LGHNA and CDR2 is YNFKEQ. The CDR3 sequence is 14 residues long. V shed 4 bases and J shed 8 bases, with 17 bases lying between them. The CDR3 DNA reads as TGTGCCAGCAGCCCCTGGGGGGGTTTTGAGGGCTACACCTTC. Protein sequence: CASSPWGGFEGYTF.

The chain recombines TRBV12-3 or TRBV12-4 with TRBJ2-5; D possibly corresponds to TRBD1 (6 bases). This CDR3 comprises 13 residues. The ends were cut back, 6 bases at V and 6 bases at J, with 14 bases in the middle. Here the CDR3 DNA reads TGTGCCAGCAGGGGGACACTAAAACAGACCCAGTACTTC. The encoded protein is CASRGTLKQTQYF.

This clone was seen only a few times. For the CDR3, the DNA is TGTGCCAGCAGGGGTACGGGGAACACTGAAGCTTTCTTT. Protein product: CASRGTGNTEAFF. This rearrangement joins TRBV6-5 to TRBJ1-1; D call uncertain. Germline lookup yields CDR1 MNHEY and CDR2 SVGAGI. Trimming took off 6 bases at V and 1 base at J, with 9 bases between the two ends. The CDR3 has 13 residues.

This chain connects TRBV6-5 to TRBJ1-2, with 9 bases fitting TRBD1. After removal of 5 bases from V and 4 bases from J, the junction contained 8 bases not matched to a gene. Germline lookup yields CDR1 MNHEY and CDR2 SVGAGI. This CDR3 region has 15 residues. Here the CDR3 reads CASSRTGVAGYGYTF. As DNA, the CDR3 is TGTGCCAGCAGTCGGACAGGGGTAGCTGGCTATGGCTACACCTTC.

The rearrangement joins TRBV7-2 to TRBJ1-6, with D possibly matching TRBD1 (5 bases). Germline CDR1 and CDR2: SGHTA and FQGNSA. Trimming shortened V by 3 bases and J by 7 bases, and 10 bases separated the two germline ends. The CDR3 spans 14 residues. DNA of the CDR3: TGTGCCAGCAGCTTTCGACAGCTAAATTCACCCCTCCACTTT. It translates to CASSFRQLNSPLHF.